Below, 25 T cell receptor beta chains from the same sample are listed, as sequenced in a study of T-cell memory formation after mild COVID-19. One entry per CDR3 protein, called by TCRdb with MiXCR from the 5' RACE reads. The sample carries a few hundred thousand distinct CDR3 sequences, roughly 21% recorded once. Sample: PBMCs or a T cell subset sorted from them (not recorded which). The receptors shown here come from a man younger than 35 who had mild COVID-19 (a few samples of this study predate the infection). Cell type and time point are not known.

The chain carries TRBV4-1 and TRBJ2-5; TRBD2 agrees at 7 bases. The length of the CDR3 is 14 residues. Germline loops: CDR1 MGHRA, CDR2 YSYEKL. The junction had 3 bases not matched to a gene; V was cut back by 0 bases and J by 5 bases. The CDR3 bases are TGCGCCAGCAGCCAAGAGGCGGGGGACGAGACCCAGTACTTC. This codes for CASSQEAGDETQYF.

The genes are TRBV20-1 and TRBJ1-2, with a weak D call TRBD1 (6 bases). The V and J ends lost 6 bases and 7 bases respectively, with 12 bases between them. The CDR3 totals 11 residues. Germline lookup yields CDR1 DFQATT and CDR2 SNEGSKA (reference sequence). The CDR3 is CSASTGFGYTF. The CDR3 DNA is TGCAGTGCGTCAACAGGGTTTGGCTACACCTTC.

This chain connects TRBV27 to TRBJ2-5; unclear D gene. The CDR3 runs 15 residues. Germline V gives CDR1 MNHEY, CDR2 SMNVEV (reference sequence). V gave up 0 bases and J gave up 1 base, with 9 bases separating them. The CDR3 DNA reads TGTGCCAGCAGTTTATCGTGGGGTCCCCAAGAGACCCAGTACTTC. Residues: CASSLSWGPQETQYF.

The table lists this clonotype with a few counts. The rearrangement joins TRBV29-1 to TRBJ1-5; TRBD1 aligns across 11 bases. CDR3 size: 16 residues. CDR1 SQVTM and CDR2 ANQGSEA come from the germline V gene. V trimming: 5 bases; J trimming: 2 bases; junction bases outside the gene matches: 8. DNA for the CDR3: TGCAGCGTTTCGGGACAGGGGGAATTCGGCAATCAGCCCCAGCATTTT. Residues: CSVSGQGEFGNQPQHF.

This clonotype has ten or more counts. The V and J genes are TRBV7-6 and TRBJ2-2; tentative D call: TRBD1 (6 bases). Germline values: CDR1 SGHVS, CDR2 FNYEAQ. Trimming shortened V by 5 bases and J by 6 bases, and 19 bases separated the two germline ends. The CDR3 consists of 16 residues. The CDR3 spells CASSPRPGQQPGELFF. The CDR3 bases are TGTGCCAGCAGCCCTCGGCCGGGACAACAACCCGGGGAGCTGTTTTTT.

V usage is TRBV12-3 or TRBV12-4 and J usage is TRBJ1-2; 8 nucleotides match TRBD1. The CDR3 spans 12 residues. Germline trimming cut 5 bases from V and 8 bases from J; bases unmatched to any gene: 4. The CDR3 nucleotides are TGTGCCAGCAGTCGTTACAGGGGGGGCTACACCTTC. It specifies CASSRYRGGYTF.

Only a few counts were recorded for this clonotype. This CDR3 reads CASSSPGVGQETQYF. In DNA, the CDR3 is TGTGCCAGCAGTTCCCCCGGGGTGGGGCAAGAGACCCAGTACTTC. The chain joins TRBV6-5 to TRBJ2-5; a possible D gene is TRBD2 (5 bases). CDR1 MNHEY and CDR2 SVGAGI come from the germline V gene. The CDR3 spans 15 residues. V gave up 4 bases and J gave up 2 bases, with 14 bases separating them.

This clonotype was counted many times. The chain's CDR3 is CASSLQGHGELFF. CDR3 nucleotide sequence: TGCGCCAGCAGCTTGCAGGGCCACGGGGAGCTGTTTTTT. This chain connects TRBV5-1 to TRBJ2-2; D may be TRBD1 (5 bases). Germline V CDR1 and CDR2: SGHRS, YFSETQ. Trimming shortened V by 1 base and J by 7 bases, and 8 bases separated the two germline ends. The length of the CDR3 is 13 residues.

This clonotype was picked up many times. The CDR3 loop reads CASSHPAGANTGELFF. The CDR3 bases are TGTGCCAGCAGCCACCCAGCGGGGGCGAACACCGGGGAGCTGTTTTTT. The chain carries TRBV9 and TRBJ2-2; 8 nucleotides match TRBD2. The CDR3 covers 16 residues. Germline trimming cut 4 bases from V and 0 bases from J; bases unmatched to any gene: 5. Germline V gene data show CDR1 as SGDLS and CDR2 as YYNGEE.

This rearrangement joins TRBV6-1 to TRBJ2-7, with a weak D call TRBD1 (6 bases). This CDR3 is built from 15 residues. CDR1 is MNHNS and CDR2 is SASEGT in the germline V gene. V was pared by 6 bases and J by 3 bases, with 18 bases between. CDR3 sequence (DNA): TGTGCCAGCAGCGGAGGACTGGGGGCCGGCTACGAGCAGTACTTC. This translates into CASSGGLGAGYEQYF.

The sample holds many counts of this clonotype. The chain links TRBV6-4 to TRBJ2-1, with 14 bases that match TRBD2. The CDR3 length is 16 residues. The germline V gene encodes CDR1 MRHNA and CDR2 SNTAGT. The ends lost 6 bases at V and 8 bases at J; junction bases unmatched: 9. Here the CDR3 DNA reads TGTGCCAGCAGCGCTGGACTAGCGGGGGGCAGTGATGAGCAGTTCTTC. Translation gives CASSAGLAGGSDEQFF.

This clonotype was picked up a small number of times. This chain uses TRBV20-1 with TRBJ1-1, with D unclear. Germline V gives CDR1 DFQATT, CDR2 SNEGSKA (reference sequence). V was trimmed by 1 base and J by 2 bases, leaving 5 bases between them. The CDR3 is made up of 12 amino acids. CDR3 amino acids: CSARVVNTEAFF. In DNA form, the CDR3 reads TGCAGTGCTAGAGTTGTAAACACTGAAGCTTTCTTT.

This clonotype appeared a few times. The CDR3 loop is CASSLVRAGELFF. The CDR3 region has the DNA TGTGCCAGCAGCTTAGTGAGGGCTGGGGAGCTGTTTTTT. This chain connects TRBV11-2 to TRBJ2-2; D is possibly TRBD2 (5 bases). The CDR3 is 13 residues long. The V gene lost 1 base and the J gene lost 8 bases, with 8 bases spanning the gap. The germline V gene has CDR1 SGHAT and CDR2 FQNNGV.

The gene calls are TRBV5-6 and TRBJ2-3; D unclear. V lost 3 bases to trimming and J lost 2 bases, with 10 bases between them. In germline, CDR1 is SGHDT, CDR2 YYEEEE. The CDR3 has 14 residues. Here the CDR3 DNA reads TGTGCCAGCAGCTCCCCTAGACCCACAGATACGCAGTATTTT. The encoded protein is CASSSPRPTDTQYF.

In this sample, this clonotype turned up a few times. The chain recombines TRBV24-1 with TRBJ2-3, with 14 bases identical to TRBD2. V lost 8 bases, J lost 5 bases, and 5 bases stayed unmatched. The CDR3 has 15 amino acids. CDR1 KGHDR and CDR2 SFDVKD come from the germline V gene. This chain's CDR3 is CATTDGTSGGDTQYF. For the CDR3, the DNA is TGTGCCACCACTGACGGGACTAGCGGGGGAGATACGCAGTATTTT.

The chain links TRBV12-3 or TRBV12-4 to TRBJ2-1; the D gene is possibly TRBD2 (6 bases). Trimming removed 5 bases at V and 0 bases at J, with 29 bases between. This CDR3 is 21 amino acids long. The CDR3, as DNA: TGTGCCAGCAGTCAGTTGGTCGGTAGGAGGGATTCCAAAATCTCCTACAATGAGCAGTTCTTC. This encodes CASSQLVGRRDSKISYNEQFF.

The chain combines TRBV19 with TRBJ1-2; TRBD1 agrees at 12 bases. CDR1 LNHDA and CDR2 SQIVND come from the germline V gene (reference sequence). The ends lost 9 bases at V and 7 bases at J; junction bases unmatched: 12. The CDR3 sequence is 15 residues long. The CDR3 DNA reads TGTGCCAGCGTCCGGGACAGGGGGCAGGCGGGTGGCTACACCTTC. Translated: CASVRDRGQAGGYTF.

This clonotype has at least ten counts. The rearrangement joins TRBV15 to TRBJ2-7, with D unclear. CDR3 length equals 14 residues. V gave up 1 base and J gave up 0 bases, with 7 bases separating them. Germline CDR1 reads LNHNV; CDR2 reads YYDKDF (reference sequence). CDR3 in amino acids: CATSRGFSSYEQYF. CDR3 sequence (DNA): TGTGCCACCAGCAGAGGATTTAGCTCCTACGAGCAGTACTTC.

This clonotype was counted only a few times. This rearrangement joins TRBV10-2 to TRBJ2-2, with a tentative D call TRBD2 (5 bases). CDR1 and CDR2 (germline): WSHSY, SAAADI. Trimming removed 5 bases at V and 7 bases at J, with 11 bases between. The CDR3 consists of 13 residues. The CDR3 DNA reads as TGCGCCAGCAGTCGGCGGGCCGACGGGGAGCTGTTTTTT. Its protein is CASSRRADGELFF.

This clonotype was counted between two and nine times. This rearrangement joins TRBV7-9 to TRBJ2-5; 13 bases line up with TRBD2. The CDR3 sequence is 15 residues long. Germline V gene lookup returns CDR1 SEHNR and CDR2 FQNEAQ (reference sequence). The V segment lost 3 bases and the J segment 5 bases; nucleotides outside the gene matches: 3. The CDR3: CASSFPGLAGETQYF. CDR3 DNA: TGTGCCAGCAGCTTCCCGGGACTAGCGGGGGAGACCCAGTACTTC.

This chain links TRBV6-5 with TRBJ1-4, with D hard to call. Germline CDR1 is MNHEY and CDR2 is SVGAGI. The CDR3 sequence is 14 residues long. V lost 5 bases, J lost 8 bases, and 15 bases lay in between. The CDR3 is CASSRAPKGEKLFF. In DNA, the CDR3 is TGTGCCAGCAGTAGGGCGCCTAAAGGAGAAAAACTGTTTTTT.

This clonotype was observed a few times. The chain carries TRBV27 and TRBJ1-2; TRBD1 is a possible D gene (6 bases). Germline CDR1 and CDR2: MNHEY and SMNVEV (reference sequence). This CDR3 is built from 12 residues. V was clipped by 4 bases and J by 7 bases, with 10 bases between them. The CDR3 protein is CASSSGGSGYTF. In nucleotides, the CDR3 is TGTGCCAGCAGTTCGGGGGGCTCTGGCTACACCTTC.

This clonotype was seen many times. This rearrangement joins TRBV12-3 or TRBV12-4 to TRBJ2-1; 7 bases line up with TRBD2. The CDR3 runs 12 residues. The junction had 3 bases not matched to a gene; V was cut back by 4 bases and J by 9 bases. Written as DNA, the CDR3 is TGTGCCAGCAGTTCTCAGCGGGGTGAGCAGTTCTTC. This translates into CASSSQRGEQFF.

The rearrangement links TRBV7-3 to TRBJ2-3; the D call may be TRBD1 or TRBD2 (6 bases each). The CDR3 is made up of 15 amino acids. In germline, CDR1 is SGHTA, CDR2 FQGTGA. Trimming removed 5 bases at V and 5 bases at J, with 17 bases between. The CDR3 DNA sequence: TGTGCCAGCAGCCCGTCAAGGGGGGCCAAAGATACGCAGTATTTT. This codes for CASSPSRGAKDTQYF.

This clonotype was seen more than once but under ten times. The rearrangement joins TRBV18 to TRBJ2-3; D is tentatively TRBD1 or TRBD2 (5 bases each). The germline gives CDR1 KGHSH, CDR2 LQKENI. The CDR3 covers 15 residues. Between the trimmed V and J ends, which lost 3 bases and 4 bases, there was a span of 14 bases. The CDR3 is CASSPEGRGPDTQYF. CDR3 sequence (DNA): TGTGCCAGCTCACCCGAGGGGCGAGGGCCAGATACGCAGTATTTT.